This TCR beta chain was captured in a study of blood T cells in healthy people across ages. General observations from the study: It was held that the diversity estimates obtained from one million T cells were underestimates.

Using a J-beta primer mix together with a sample-barcoded 5' primer, a second PCR was run for roughly 7 to 11 cycles. TCRdb independently ran MiXCR on the 5' RACE reads; one entry per CDR3 protein. Among roughly 640,000 distinct CDR3 sequences listed, roughly 30% were seen once. Of note for this clonotype: Its antigen is not identified. Just one base apart from a much larger clone, this may be a read error.

A minimum of 6 micrograms of total RNA was extracted per sample. The CDR3 sequence is 12 residues long. Trimming stripped 2 bases from V and 9 bases from J, with 8 bases between. Sequencing input: blood. This TCR came from an elderly woman in good health. The genes are TRBV12-3 or TRBV12-4 and TRBJ2-1, with D unresolved. The CDR3 nucleotides are TGTGCCAGCAGTTTAACAGCAGGTGAGCAGTTCTTC. Translation gives CASSLTAGEQFF.